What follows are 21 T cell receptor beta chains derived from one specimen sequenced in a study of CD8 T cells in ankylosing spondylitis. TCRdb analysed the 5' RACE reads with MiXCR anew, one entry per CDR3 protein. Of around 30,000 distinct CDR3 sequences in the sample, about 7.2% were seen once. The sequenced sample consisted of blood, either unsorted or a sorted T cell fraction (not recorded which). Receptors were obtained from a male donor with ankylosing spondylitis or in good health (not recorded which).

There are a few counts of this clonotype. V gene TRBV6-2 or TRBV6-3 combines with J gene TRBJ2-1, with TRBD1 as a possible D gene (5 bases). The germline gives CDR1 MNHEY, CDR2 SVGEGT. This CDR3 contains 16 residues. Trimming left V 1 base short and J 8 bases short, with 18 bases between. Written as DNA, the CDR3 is TGTGCCAGCAGTTACTTGCGAAACGCTCCGACAGATGAGCAGTTCTTC. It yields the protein CASSYLRNAPTDEQFF.

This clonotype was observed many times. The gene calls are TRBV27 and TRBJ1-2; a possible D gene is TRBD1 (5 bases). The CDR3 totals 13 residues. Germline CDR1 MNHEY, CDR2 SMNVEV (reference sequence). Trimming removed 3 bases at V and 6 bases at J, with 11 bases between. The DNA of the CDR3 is TGTGCCAGCAGTTTCCAGGGCTTAAATGGCTACACCTTC. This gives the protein CASSFQGLNGYTF.

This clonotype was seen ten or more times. In DNA, the CDR3 is TGTGCCAGCAGTGCCGGGACAGGGGACTCTGGGGCCAACGTCCTGACTTTC. Translated: CASSAGTGDSGANVLTF. The chain joins TRBV25-1 to TRBJ2-6; TRBD1 aligns across 10 bases. With 4 bases clipped from V and 0 bases from J, the junction kept 3 bases outside the gene matches. This CDR3 has 17 amino acids. Germline loops: CDR1 MGHDK, CDR2 SYGVNS.

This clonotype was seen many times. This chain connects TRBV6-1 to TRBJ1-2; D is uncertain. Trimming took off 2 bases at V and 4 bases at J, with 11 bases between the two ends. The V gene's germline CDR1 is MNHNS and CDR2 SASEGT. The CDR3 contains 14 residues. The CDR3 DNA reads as TGTGCCAGCAGTGAACGGGCAGGCCTCTATGGCTACACCTTC. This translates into CASSERAGLYGYTF.

DNA of the CDR3: TGTGCCAGCAGCTATGCGGGGGAGGCGAACACTGAAGCTTTCTTT. It codes for CASSYAGEANTEAFF. The chain couples TRBV7-2 to TRBJ1-1, with D tentatively TRBD1 (5 bases). This CDR3 region has 15 residues. Trimming left V 4 bases short and J 1 base short, with 13 bases between. Germline assignment: CDR1 SGHTA and CDR2 FQGNSA.

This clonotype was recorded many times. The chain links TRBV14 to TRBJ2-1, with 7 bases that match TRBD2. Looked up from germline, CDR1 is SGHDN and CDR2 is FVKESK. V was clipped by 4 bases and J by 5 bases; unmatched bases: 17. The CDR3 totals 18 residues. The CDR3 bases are TGTGCCAGCAGCCGCGAATCACTTGCGGGAGTTGGTGACAATGAGCAGTTCTTC. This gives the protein CASSRESLAGVGDNEQFF.

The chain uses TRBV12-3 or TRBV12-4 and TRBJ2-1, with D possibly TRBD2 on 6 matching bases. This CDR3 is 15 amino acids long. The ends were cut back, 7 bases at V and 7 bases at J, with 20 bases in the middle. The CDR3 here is CASTLSGPPGNEQFF. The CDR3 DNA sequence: TGTGCCAGCACCCTTAGCGGACCTCCCGGGAATGAGCAGTTCTTC.

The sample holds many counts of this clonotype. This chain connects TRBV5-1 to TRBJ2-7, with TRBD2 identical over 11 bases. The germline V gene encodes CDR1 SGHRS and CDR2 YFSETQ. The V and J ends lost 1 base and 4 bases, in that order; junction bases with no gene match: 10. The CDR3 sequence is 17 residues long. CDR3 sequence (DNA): TGCGCCAGCAGCTTGTTTAGCGGGAGGGCCGGTGAGTACGAGCAGTACTTC. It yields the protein CASSLFSGRAGEYEQYF.

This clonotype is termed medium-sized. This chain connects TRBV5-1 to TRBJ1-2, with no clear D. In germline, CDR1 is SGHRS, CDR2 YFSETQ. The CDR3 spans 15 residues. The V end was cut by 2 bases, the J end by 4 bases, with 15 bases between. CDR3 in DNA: TGCGCCAGCAGCTTTGAGGCCAGTACGGGCTATGGCTACACCTTC. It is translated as CASSFEASTGYGYTF.

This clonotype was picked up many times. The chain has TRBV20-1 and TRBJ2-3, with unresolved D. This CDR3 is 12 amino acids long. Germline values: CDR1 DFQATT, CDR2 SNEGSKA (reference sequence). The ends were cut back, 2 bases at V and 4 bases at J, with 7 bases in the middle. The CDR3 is CSARIGSDTQYF. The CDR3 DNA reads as TGCAGTGCTAGAATCGGATCAGATACGCAGTATTTT.

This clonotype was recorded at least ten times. The CDR3 DNA is TGCAGCCCAACACTAGCGTTTACCTACAATGAGCAGTTCTTC. As protein: CSPTLAFTYNEQFF. V is TRBV29-1 and J is TRBJ2-1, with 7 bases identical to TRBD2. This CDR3 region has 14 residues. Germline V gene sequence: CDR1 SQVTM, CDR2 ANQGSEA. Trimming cost V 8 bases and J 2 bases; bases outside gene matches: 9.

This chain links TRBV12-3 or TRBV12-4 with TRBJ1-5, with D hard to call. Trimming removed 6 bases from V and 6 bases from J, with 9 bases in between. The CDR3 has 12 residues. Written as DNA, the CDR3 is TGTGCCAGCAGCCTAGAGGCTCAGCCCCAGCATTTT. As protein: CASSLEAQPQHF.

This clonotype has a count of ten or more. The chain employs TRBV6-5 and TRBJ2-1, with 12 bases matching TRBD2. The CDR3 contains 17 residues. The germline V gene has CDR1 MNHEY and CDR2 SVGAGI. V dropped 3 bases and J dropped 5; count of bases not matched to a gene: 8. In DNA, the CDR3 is TGTGCCAGCAGTTATTCCCTAGCGGGAGGGCCGAACAATGAGCAGTTCTTC. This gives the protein CASSYSLAGGPNNEQFF.

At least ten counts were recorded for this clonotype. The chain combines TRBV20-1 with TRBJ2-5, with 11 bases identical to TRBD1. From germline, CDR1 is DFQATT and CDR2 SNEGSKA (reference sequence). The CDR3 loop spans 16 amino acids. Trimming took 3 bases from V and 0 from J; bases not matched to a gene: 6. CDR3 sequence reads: CSASDAGQGDQETQYF. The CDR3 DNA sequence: TGCAGTGCTAGTGATGCGGGACAGGGGGACCAAGAGACCCAGTACTTC.

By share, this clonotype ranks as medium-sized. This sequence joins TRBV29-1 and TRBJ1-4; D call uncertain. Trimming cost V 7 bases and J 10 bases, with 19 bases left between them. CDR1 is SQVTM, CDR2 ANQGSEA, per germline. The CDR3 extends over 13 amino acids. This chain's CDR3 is CSASLSVLGKLFF. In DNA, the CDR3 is TGCAGCGCCTCCCTTTCGGTTCTCGGAAAACTGTTTTTT.

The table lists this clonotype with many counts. In nucleotides, the CDR3 is TGCGCCAGCAGTGAGTCGAACCTCCATGGGGGCAATGAGCAGTTCTTC. This codes for CASSESNLHGGNEQFF. J is TRBJ2-1 and V is TRBV10-1, with D possibly called TRBD1 or TRBD2 (5 bases each). CDR1 and CDR2 from the germline V gene are WNHNN and SYGVQD (reference sequence). There are 16 residues in the CDR3. V was trimmed by 0 bases and J by 6 bases, leaving 15 bases between them.

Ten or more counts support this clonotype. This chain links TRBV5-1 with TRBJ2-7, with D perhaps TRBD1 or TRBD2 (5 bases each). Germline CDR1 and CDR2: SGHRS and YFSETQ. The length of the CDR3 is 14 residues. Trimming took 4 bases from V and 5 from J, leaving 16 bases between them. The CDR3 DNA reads TGCGCCAGCAGCGGGGGTCAGTCGTCCGACGAGCAGTACTTC. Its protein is CASSGGQSSDEQYF.

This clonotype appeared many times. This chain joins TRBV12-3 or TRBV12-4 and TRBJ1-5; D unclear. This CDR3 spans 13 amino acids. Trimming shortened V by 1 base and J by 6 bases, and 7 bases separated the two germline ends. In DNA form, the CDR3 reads TGTGCCAGCAGTTTAGGGGAAGGTCAGCCCCAGCATTTT. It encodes CASSLGEGQPQHF.

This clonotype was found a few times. CDR3 nucleotide sequence: TGTGCCAGCAGTTCAGAGGGCTCTGGGGCCAACGTCCTGACTTTC. As protein: CASSSEGSGANVLTF. The V and J genes are TRBV6-6 and TRBJ2-6, with D possibly being TRBD2 (5 bases). CDR1 is MNHNY, CDR2 SVGAGI, per germline (reference sequence). The V and J ends lost 4 bases and 0 bases respectively, with 7 bases between them. This CDR3 is 15 amino acids long.

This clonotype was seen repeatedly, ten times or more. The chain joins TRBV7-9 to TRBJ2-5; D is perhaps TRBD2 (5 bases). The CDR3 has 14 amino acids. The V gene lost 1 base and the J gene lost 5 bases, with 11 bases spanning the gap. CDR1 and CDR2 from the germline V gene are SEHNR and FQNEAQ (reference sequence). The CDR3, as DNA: TGTGCCAGCAGCTTAGGAGGGCCGTATGAGACCCAGTACTTC. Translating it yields CASSLGGPYETQYF.

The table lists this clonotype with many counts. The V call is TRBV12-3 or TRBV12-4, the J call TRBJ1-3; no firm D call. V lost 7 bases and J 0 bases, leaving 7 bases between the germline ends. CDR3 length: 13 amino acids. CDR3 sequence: CASTQSSGNTIYF. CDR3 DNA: TGTGCCAGCACTCAGAGCTCTGGAAACACCATATATTTT.